Included here is one T cell receptor beta chain sequence, with context. The antigen is undetermined. One end of the junction fails to match germline, which may point to a read error. A modified ARM-PCR protocol with three rounds of nested PCR amplified TCRbeta. TCRdb re-called the multiplex PCR reads with MiXCR, one entry per CDR3 protein. Of about 75,000 distinct CDR3 sequences listed, more than 60% are singletons. The template was RNA from unsorted bulk tissue. Looked up from germline, CDR1 is SGHNT and CDR2 is YYREEE (reference sequence). This CDR3 has 15 residues. This specimen belongs to a study of tumor and adjacent non-tumor tissue in lung cancer. Study findings and constraints: Significantly higher TCR diversity was found in tumor than normal lung. Higher tumor TCR diversity was associated with shorter survival.

The origin of this receptor is a woman aged 50 to 60 with non-small cell lung cancer. The chain carries TRBV5-4 and TRBJ2-7, with 7 bases lining up with TRBD2. The specimen sequenced was lung tumor tissue. CDR3 sequence reads: CASSPGLVGGGEHYF. The CDR3 bases are TGTGCCAGCAGCCCCGGACTAGTGGGAGGTGGCGAGCACTATTTC. Using reference TRBV5-4 and TRBJ2-7 for the parts outside the CDR3, the full variable domain is ETGVTQSPTHLIKTRGQQVTLRCSSQSGHNTVSWYQQALGQGPQFIFQYYREEENGRGNFPPRFSGLQFPNYSSELNVNALELDDSALYLCASSPGLVGGGEHYFGPGTRLTVT.